A selection of T cell receptor beta chains follows, all from one sample in a study of healthy donors' naive CD4 and CD8 T cells. A single record per CDR3 protein comes from TCRdb applying MiXCR to the reads. This sample has about 180,000 distinct CDR3 sequences, with about 70% found just once. The sample was naive CD4+ and CD8+ T cells sorted from blood, pooled from several donors. The receptors were gathered from a pool of human donors in good health; the sample pools cells from several healthy donors. CDR3s include the opening cysteine and the closing phenylalanine or tryptophan. Each record gives: D gene, J gene, V gene, clone size, CDR3 protein, CDR3 DNA. D genes are given only for firm matches. Only some rows state a clone size, as once, few, many or a class for expanded clones.

NA TRBJ2-1 TRBV30 NA CAWSVYLGARSGNEQFF TGTGCCTGGAGTGTGTACCTGGGAGCTAGAAGCGGTAATGAGCAGTTCTTC
NA TRBJ2-6 TRBV6-5 NA CASRASGANVLTF TGTGCCAGCAGGGCCTCTGGGGCCAACGTCCTGACTTTC
TRBD2 TRBJ2-7 TRBV27 NA CASSWTSGSSYEQYF TGTGCCAGCAGTTGGACTAGCGGAAGCTCCTACGAGCAGTACTTC
NA TRBJ2-5 TRBV20-1 NA CSAYRAGKETQYF TGCAGTGCCTACCGGGCGGGTAAAGAGACCCAGTACTTC
NA TRBJ2-7 TRBV29-1 few CSVVGAGGRRLPGEQYF TGCAGCGTTGTTGGGGCTGGAGGGCGGAGACTCCCGGGCGAGCAGTACTTC
NA TRBJ2-1 TRBV29-1 NA CSAPASYNEQFF TGCAGCGCTCCGGCCAGCTACAATGAGCAGTTCTTC
TRBD1 TRBJ2-3 TRBV29-1 few CSVVDREWADTQYF TGCAGCGTTGTGGACAGGGAATGGGCAGATACGCAGTATTTT
TRBD2 TRBJ2-1 TRBV20-1 NA CSAIPGLAGVGTYNEQFF TGCAGTGCTATACCGGGACTAGCGGGAGTTGGTACCTACAATGAGCAGTTCTTC
NA TRBJ1-6 TRBV27 NA CASSLGGVSYNSPLHF TGTGCCAGCAGTTTAGGCGGGGTCTCCTATAATTCACCCCTCCACTTT
TRBD2 TRBJ2-7 TRBV11-2 few CASSSPVAGDPSYEQYF TGTGCCAGCAGCTCGCCGGTAGCGGGTGACCCGTCCTACGAGCAGTACTTC
NA TRBJ1-2 TRBV27 NA CASSLVRRAGANYGYTF TGTGCCAGCAGTTTAGTCCGGAGGGCTGGAGCTAACTATGGCTACACCTTC
NA TRBJ2-7 TRBV29-1 NA CSVAYRTLDEQYF TGCAGCGTTGCGTATAGGACGCTGGACGAGCAGTACTTC
NA TRBJ1-2 TRBV29-1 few CSVEDLVAGLSYGYTF TGCAGCGTTGAAGATCTTGTGGCAGGGCTTAGCTATGGCTACACCTTC
NA TRBJ2-5 TRBV19 NA CASSIVGSQETQYF TGTGCCAGTAGTATAGTGGGCAGCCAAGAGACCCAGTACTTC
TRBD2 TRBJ2-1 TRBV19 NA CASSQGTSGTPQFF TGTGCCAGTAGTCAAGGGACTAGCGGGACCCCGCAGTTCTTC
TRBD2 TRBJ2-5 TRBV7-2 NA CASSLAKAGDFVYF TGTGCCAGCAGCTTAGCAAAAGCGGGGGACTTCGTGTACTTC
TRBD1 TRBJ2-7 TRBV11-2 once CASSYGSGQMHEQYF TGTGCCAGCAGCTATGGCTCGGGACAGATGCACGAGCAGTACTTC
TRBD1 TRBJ1-5 TRBV6-6 NA CASSGDRQNQPQHF TGTGCCAGCAGTGGGGACAGGCAAAATCAGCCCCAGCATTTT
NA TRBJ2-5 TRBV6-2/TRBV6-3 NA CASSYWTTETQYF TGTGCCAGCAGTTACTGGACTACCGAGACCCAGTACTTC
NA TRBJ2-5 TRBV29-1 NA CSVRLVQEAETQYF TGCAGCGTGAGGTTAGTGCAGGAGGCAGAGACCCAGTACTTC
TRBD1 TRBJ1-1 TRBV29-1 NA CSVGGQGGTEAFF TGCAGCGTGGGAGGACAGGGCGGCACTGAAGCTTTCTTT
TRBD2 TRBJ2-1 TRBV13 NA CASSPLTSGRGRAHNEQFF TGTGCCAGCAGCCCCCTGACTAGCGGGAGGGGGCGAGCACACAATGAGCAGTTCTTC
NA TRBJ1-2 TRBV6-5 NA CASSSTPTDPYGYTF TGTGCCAGCAGTTCCACCCCGACGGACCCCTATGGCTACACCTTC
NA TRBJ2-1 TRBV7-8 NA CASSRQSGDEQFF TGTGCCAGCAGCCGACAGTCCGGCGATGAGCAGTTCTTC
TRBD1 TRBJ2-7 TRBV10-3 NA CAISVAGGRDEQYF TGTGCCATCAGTGTGGCAGGGGGCAGAGACGAGCAGTACTTC
NA TRBJ2-1 TRBV29-1 NA CSAEYNEQFF TGCAGCGCCGAATACAATGAGCAGTTCTTC
NA TRBJ2-7 TRBV5-5 NA CASSLEHYEQYF TGTGCCAGCAGCTTGGAACACTACGAGCAGTACTTC
NA TRBJ2-7 TRBV29-1 NA CSVEGRTGQPYEQYF TGCAGCGTTGAAGGGCGTACAGGCCAACCCTACGAGCAGTACTTC
NA TRBJ2-3 TRBV29-1 NA CSVGGSASVADTQYF TGCAGCGTCGGTGGTTCAGCTAGCGTAGCAGATACGCAGTATTTT
TRBD2 TRBJ2-2 TRBV6-5 NA CASSYILAGGGTGELFF TGTGCCAGCAGCTACATACTAGCGGGGGGAGGGACCGGGGAGCTGTTTTTT
TRBD1 TRBJ2-1 TRBV29-1 NA CSVDGQVSSYNEQFF TGCAGCGTTGACGGACAGGTGAGCTCCTACAATGAGCAGTTCTTC
NA TRBJ2-3 TRBV29-1 NA CSVYDSHTQYF TGCAGCGTCTACGACAGCCATACGCAGTATTTT
NA TRBJ2-7 TRBV29-1 NA CSAGHRGEQYF TGCAGCGCGGGACACCGTGGGGAGCAGTACTTC